The clone carrying this T cell receptor beta chain has a single count. Profiled with immunoSEQ multiplex PCR; TCRdb holds only in-frame clones, not every one. Here the sample spans over 1,400 clones, under 30% being singletons. These data come from a study of T cells in localized non-small cell lung cancer. The V and J ends lost 4 bases and 8 bases, in that order; junction bases with no gene match: 8. The length of the CDR3 is 14 residues. Germline CDR1 and CDR2: SGHRS and YFSETQ. This specimen consisted of normal lung tissue next to the tumor, obtained before any cancer treatment. This TCR was recovered from a man aged 35 to 69 with stage II squamous cell lung carcinoma. The chain joins TRBV5-1 to TRBJ1-4, with 7 bases that match TRBD1. The CDR3: CASSDRQGGEKLFF. CDR3 nucleotides: TGCGCCAGCAGCGACCGACAGGGAGGCGAAAAACTGTTTTTT.